The 21 T cell receptor delta chains in this list originate from one sample, sequenced in a study of Vδ1+ human thymocytes listed by TCRdb under 2018. Their antigens are not known. The instrument was an Illumina MiSeq. RNA was isolated using the RNeasy mini kit, and reverse transcription was performed with Superscript III. CDR3 amplicons were produced by multiplex PCR using pooled V-gene forward primers and a constant-region reverse primer with Illumina adaptor overhangs. In TCRdb, clones were called once more from the public reads by CATT, and rows of identical DNA were later combined. The sample table shows around 60,000 delta-chain clones, and roughly 15% are seen once. Under 0.5% of the sample is held by the ten biggest clonotypes. Study-level results and caveats: The thymic TRG and TRD repertoires appeared highly polyclonal, with Gaussian CDR3 length distributions, in contrast to the oligoclonal repertoires of peripheral blood.

The sample consisted of Vdelta1+ gamma-delta thymocytes from the thymus. The cell subset or site label, read with the paper, signifies: FACS-sorted CD3+ TCRalphabeta- TCRVdelta1+ TCRVdelta2- thymocytes. The source of these receptors is a girl under three years old who had congenital heart surgery.

This clone was counted a few times. The J gene is TRDJ1, the V gene TRDV1; 12 positions match TRDD3. J was trimmed by 3 bases and V by 4 bases; bases with no gene match: 18. Germline V gives CDR1 TSWWSYY, CDR2 QGS. This CDR3 spans 20 amino acids. The CDR3 sequence is CALGVLRIVTGGYFSDKLIF. The CDR3, as DNA: TGTGCTCTTGGGGTACTACGGATCGTAACTGGGGGATACTTCTCCGATAAACTCATCTTT.

This clone was detected only a few times. The chain has TRDV1 and TRDJ1, with a weak D call TRDD2 (6 bases). Germline V lookup: CDR1 TSWWSYY, CDR2 QGS. Trimming took 3 bases from V and 0 from J, leaving 17 bases between them. The CDR3 spans 17 residues. CDR3 sequence: CALGDSSPSRYTDKLIF. The CDR3 DNA follows: TGTGCTCTTGGGGACTCATCTCCTTCCCGGTACACCGATAAACTCATCTTT.

This clone was seen more than once but under ten times. The V gene is TRDV1, the J gene TRDJ1, with D perhaps TRDD2 or TRDD3 (5 bases each). This CDR3 comprises 21 residues. Between the trimmed V and J ends, which lost 0 bases and 3 bases, there was a span of 29 bases. Per the germline V gene, CDR1 is TSWWSYY and CDR2 is QGS. The CDR3 coding sequence is TGTGCTCTTGGGGAACTCCTCCTAGGGCGCCGGTCGATAGGGGACTCCGATAAACTCATCTTT. It yields the protein CALGELLLGRRSIGDSDKLIF.

This chain uses TRDV1 with TRDJ1; TRDD3 matches at 10 bases. The CDR3 runs to 21 residues. CDR1 is TSWWSYY and CDR2 is QGS in the germline V gene. Losses at the gene ends were 3 bases for V and 0 bases for J; bases not matched to a gene: 19. Here the CDR3 reads CALGECRLSGSTGGYTDKLIF. The CDR3 DNA sequence: TGTGCTCTTGGGGAGTGCCGTTTAAGCGGATCTACTGGGGGATACACCGATAAACTCATCTTT.

This chain connects TRDV1 to TRDJ1; no reliable D call. The CDR3 loop spans 12 amino acids. V was cut by 6 bases and J by 1 base, with 6 bases left in between. Germline CDR1 is TSWWSYY and CDR2 is QGS. Here the CDR3 DNA reads TGTGCTCTTGGAGGGAGCACCGATAAACTCATCTTT. Translated, it gives CALGGSTDKLIF.

This clone is medium-sized. V gene TRDV2 combines with J gene TRDJ3; D gene ambiguous. The V gene's germline CDR1 is GEAIGNYY and CDR2 EKD. The V and J ends lost 3 bases and 0 bases respectively, with 8 bases between them. This CDR3 spans 16 amino acids. This chain's CDR3 is CACDWTASWDTRQMFF. CDR3 bases: TGTGCCTGTGACTGGACGGCCTCCTGGGACACCCGACAGATGTTTTTC.

The rearrangement links TRDV1 to TRDJ1; the match to TRDD3 covers 12 bases. V was clipped by 2 bases and J by 0 bases; unmatched bases: 16. The germline CDR1 and CDR2 sequences are TSWWSYY and QGS. This CDR3 is 21 amino acids long. CDR3 in DNA: TGTGCTCTTGGGGAAGTCTTCCGACGGACTGGGGGATACCTGTACACCGATAAACTCATCTTT. Translating it yields CALGEVFRRTGGYLYTDKLIF.

V and J are TRDV1 and TRDJ1; 9 bases line up with TRDD2. Germline loops: CDR1 TSWWSYY, CDR2 QGS. V was pared by 2 bases and J by 0 bases, with 19 bases of the junction left unmatched. This CDR3 has 21 amino acids. CDR3 region: CALGEIGHLPTSLLDTDKLIF. The CDR3 region has the DNA TGTGCTCTTGGGGAAATCGGACACCTTCCTACGTCTTTACTGGACACCGATAAACTCATCTTT.

This chain connects TRDV1 to TRDJ1; D call uncertain. Germline V CDR1 and CDR2: TSWWSYY, QGS. The CDR3 has 14 amino acids. Trimming pared 5 bases from V and 1 base from J, leaving 11 bases between. The CDR3 loop is CALGNLRGTDKLIF. For the CDR3, the DNA is TGTGCTCTTGGGAATTTGCGTGGCACCGATAAACTCATCTTT.

This clone has more than one count but fewer than ten. The same CDR3 also results from other DNA sequences found in this sample. The rearrangement links TRDV2 to TRDJ1; perhaps TRDD3 as D (5 bases). Per the germline V gene, CDR1 is GEAIGNYY and CDR2 is EKD. The ends were cut back, 6 bases at V and 0 bases at J, with 13 bases in the middle. The CDR3 sequence is 14 residues long. CDR3 DNA: TGTGCCTGTCTGACTGGTGAATACACCGATAAACTCATCTTT. As protein: CACLTGEYTDKLIF.

The chain joins TRDV1 to TRDJ1; 9 bases are shared with TRDD3. There are 18 residues in the CDR3. In germline, CDR1 is TSWWSYY, CDR2 QGS. V lost 3 bases and J lost 3; bases outside the gene matches: 14. CDR3 sequence (DNA): TGTGCTCTTGGGGACCGCATCTTGGGGATACGCTTATCCGATAAACTCATCTTT. Protein: CALGDRILGIRLSDKLIF.

This clone turned up a few times. The J gene is TRDJ1, the V gene TRDV1, with D possibly matching TRDD3 (6 bases). V was trimmed by 2 bases and J by 4 bases, leaving 17 bases between them. The CDR3 length is 16 residues. Per germline, CDR1 TSWWSYY and CDR2 QGS. In nucleotides, the CDR3 is TGTGCTCTTGGGGAATTCACTGGGAGTACGGGCGATAAACTCATCTTT. As protein: CALGEFTGSTGDKLIF.

This rearrangement joins TRDV1 to TRDJ1; 9 bases map to TRDD3. This CDR3 region has 17 residues. Germline trimming cut 3 bases from V and 3 bases from J; bases unmatched to any gene: 11. Germline assignment: CDR1 TSWWSYY and CDR2 QGS. DNA for the CDR3: TGTGCTCTTGGGGAGCACTACGGGGATACGCGATCCGATAAACTCATCTTT. Encoded protein: CALGEHYGDTRSDKLIF.

This clone turned up a few times. This rearrangement joins TRDV1 to TRDJ1, with 12 bases fitting TRDD3. Per the germline V gene, CDR1 is TSWWSYY and CDR2 is QGS. The length of the CDR3 is 24 residues. J gave up 0 bases and V 4 bases, and 27 bases lay outside the gene matches. The CDR3 sequence: CALGAGLTTLGDTPFPWYTDKLIF. As DNA, the CDR3 is TGTGCTCTTGGGGCCGGTCTCACGACTCTGGGGGATACGCCGTTCCCGTGGTACACCGATAAACTCATCTTT.

This clone was observed at least ten times. V gene TRDV2 combines with J gene TRDJ1; 13 nucleotides agree with TRDD3. This CDR3 region has 19 residues. V shed 5 bases, J shed 0 bases, and the junction held 14 bases outside the gene matches. CDR1 and CDR2 (germline): GEAIGNYY, EKD. The CDR3 region has the DNA TGTGCCTGTGCGTACTGTACTGGGGGATACGCGGGTTACACCGATAAACTCATCTTT. It translates to CACAYCTGGYAGYTDKLIF.

The chain uses TRDV1 and TRDJ1; D not resolved. V shed 0 bases and J shed 0 bases, with 20 bases lying between them. The CDR3 has 19 residues. CDR1 is TSWWSYY, CDR2 QGS, per germline. Here the CDR3 reads CALGELVWATTYNTDKLIF. CDR3 nucleotides: TGTGCTCTTGGGGAACTAGTATGGGCCACCACTTACAACACCGATAAACTCATCTTT.

On this clone: Since a much larger clone is just one base distant, this may be a read error. This chain uses TRDV2 with TRDJ1, with TRDD3 matching over 10 bases. Germline V gene lookup returns CDR1 GEAIGNYY and CDR2 EKD. The CDR3 covers 15 residues. The CDR3 sequence: CACGTGGIRADKLIF. Written as DNA, the CDR3 is TGTGCCTGTGGCACCGGGGGGATACGCGCCGATAAACTCATCTTT.

This clone was detected only a few times. The chain is built from TRDV1 and TRDJ1; 8 nucleotides agree with TRDD3. The V and J ends lost 1 base and 0 bases, in that order; junction bases with no gene match: 19. This CDR3 comprises 21 residues. Germline CDR1 reads TSWWSYY; CDR2 reads QGS. The CDR3 nucleotides are TGTGCTCTTGGGGAACGTCGGGCCTATGATGACTGGGGGCCTAACACCGATAAACTCATCTTT. Amino acids: CALGERRAYDDWGPNTDKLIF.

This chain links TRDV1 with TRDJ1; weak D call: TRDD2 (6 bases). Germline values: CDR1 TSWWSYY, CDR2 QGS. The V end lost 1 base, the J end lost 1 base, and 13 bases lay between the germline ends. CDR3 size: 16 residues. The chain's CDR3 is CALGEPYLPPTDKLIF. CDR3 in DNA: TGTGCTCTTGGGGAACCCTATCTTCCTCCCACCGATAAACTCATCTTT.

This clone was recorded a few times. This chain links TRDV1 with TRDJ1; 8 nucleotides agree with TRDD3. Germline-derived CDR1 and CDR2 are TSWWSYY and QGS. The CDR3 runs 22 residues. The ends lost 4 bases at V and 0 bases at J; junction bases unmatched: 25. The CDR3: CALGAELPTGLLGVVYTDKLIF. The CDR3 DNA is TGTGCTCTTGGGGCCGAGCTTCCCACGGGACTACTGGGGGTCGTGTACACCGATAAACTCATCTTT.

This clone was detected only a few times. The chain has TRDV1 and TRDJ1, with 9 positions matching TRDD3. Germline loops: CDR1 TSWWSYY, CDR2 QGS. V gave up 2 bases and J gave up 0 bases; unmatched junction bases: 22. The length of the CDR3 is 22 residues. This CDR3 reads CALGERGPAVWGMVPYTDKLIF. CDR3 nucleotides: TGTGCTCTTGGGGAAAGGGGGCCTGCGGTCTGGGGGATGGTCCCGTACACCGATAAACTCATCTTT.